These 21 T cell receptor beta chains were sequenced from one sample in a study of T cell responses to AZD1222 COVID-19 vaccine. Profiling relied on immunoSEQ multiplex PCR, and the TCRdb table lists in-frame clones only, not all of them. The sample consists of about 69,000 clones, 83% of them appearing once. The sequencing used peripheral blood, collected 28 days after the second AZD1222 dose. The receptors shown here come from an adult who received the AZD1222 COVID-19 vaccine.

Comment on this clone: This specimen includes other DNA sequences encoding the same CDR3. The rearrangement uses TRBV5-1 and TRBJ1-2; TRBD1 matches at 7 bases. Germline CDR1 SGHRS, CDR2 YFSETQ. V trimming: 0 bases; J trimming: 1 base; junction bases outside the gene matches: 3. CDR3 length: 15 amino acids. CDR3: CASSLAGTDNYGYTF. CDR3 DNA sequence: TGCGCCAGCAGCTTGGCCGGGACAGATAACTATGGCTACACCTTC. Together with reference TRBV5-1 and TRBJ1-2, the CDR3 gives the full variable domain: KAGVTQTPRYLIKTRGQQVTLSCSPISGHRSVSWYQQTPGQGLQFLFEYFSETQRNKGNFPGRFSGRQFSNSRSEMNVSTLELGDSALYLCASSLAGTDNYGYTFGSGTRLTVV.

The chain carries TRBV29-1 and TRBJ1-1; 7 nucleotides align to TRBD1. The CDR3 runs to 17 residues. Per the germline V gene, CDR1 is SQVTM and CDR2 is ANQGSEA. Germline trimming cut 5 bases from V and 1 base from J; bases unmatched to any gene: 16. Here the CDR3 reads CSVIGTRQGEGNTEAFF. The CDR3 coding sequence is TGCAGCGTTATAGGGACTCGACAGGGAGAGGGGAACACTGAAGCTTTCTTT.

The chain is built from TRBV6-6 and TRBJ1-6; D perhaps matches TRBD1 (6 bases). V was cut by 5 bases and J by 7 bases, with 15 bases left in between. Germline V lookup: CDR1 MNHNY, CDR2 SVGAGI (reference sequence). The CDR3 loop spans 15 amino acids. CDR3 DNA sequence: TGTGCCAGCAGTCCCTGGGGGGGGCTAAATTCACCCCTCCACTTT. This sequence encodes CASSPWGGLNSPLHF.

The gene calls are TRBV5-6 and TRBJ2-4; possibly TRBD1 or TRBD2 for D (5 bases each). V dropped 4 bases and J dropped 1 base, with 15 bases sitting between them. CDR3 length equals 16 residues. In germline, CDR1 is SGHDT, CDR2 YYEEEE. The CDR3 bases are TGTGCCAGCAGCGGACCGGGACCCTCCGCCAAAAACATTCAGTACTTC. Translation: CASSGPGPSAKNIQYF.

The chain uses TRBV5-8 and TRBJ1-5; no clear D gene. Germline CDR1 SGHTS, CDR2 YDEGEE. Between the trimmed V and J ends, which lost 2 bases and 0 bases, there was a span of 15 bases. The CDR3 is 17 residues long. The DNA for the CDR3 is TGTGCCAGCAGCTTCTACGAGACACACTATAGCAATCAGCCCCAGCATTTT. As protein: CASSFYETHYSNQPQHF.

This clone has a count of ten or more. The J gene is TRBJ2-1, the V gene TRBV27; D may match TRBD1 or TRBD2 (5 bases each). Germline V gene lookup returns CDR1 MNHEY and CDR2 SMNVEV (reference sequence). The CDR3 covers 12 residues. Trimming took off 3 bases at V and 7 bases at J, with 7 bases between the two ends. CDR3 nucleotide sequence: TGTGCCAGCAGTTTCGGGGCGAATGAGCAGTTCTTC. It yields the protein CASSFGANEQFF.

The table lists this clone with a count of one. The chain employs TRBV28 and TRBJ1-2; D is uncertain. Germline loops: CDR1 MDHEN, CDR2 SYDVKM. V was pared by 8 bases and J by 0 bases, with 7 bases between. The CDR3 is 12 amino acids. This chain's CDR3 is CASRGANYGYTF. DNA for the CDR3: TGTGCCAGCCGGGGAGCTAACTATGGCTACACCTTC.

V gene TRBV6-5 combines with J gene TRBJ2-1; 9 bases match TRBD1. The germline V gene encodes CDR1 MNHEY and CDR2 SVGAGI. There are 14 residues in the CDR3. Trimming removed 6 bases from V and 7 bases from J; junction bases left unmatched: 7. As DNA, the CDR3 is TGTGCCAGCAGGACCGGGACAGGGAGTAATGAGCAGTTCTTC. Translating it yields CASRTGTGSNEQFF.

The V gene is TRBV4-1, the J gene TRBJ1-2, with 9 positions matching TRBD1. V trimming: 6 bases; J trimming: 4 bases; junction bases outside the gene matches: 21. Looked up from germline, CDR1 is MGHRA and CDR2 is YSYEKL. The CDR3 sequence is 19 residues long. The CDR3 loop is CASSSLALLPRDRVYGYTF. CDR3 sequence (DNA): TGCGCCAGCAGTTCTTTAGCCCTGTTGCCCCGGGACAGGGTCTATGGCTACACCTTC.

This sequence joins TRBV2 and TRBJ1-5; TRBD1 matches 7 bases. Per germline, CDR1 SNHLY and CDR2 FYNNEI. V dropped 6 bases and J dropped 9; count of bases not matched to a gene: 5. The length of the CDR3 is 12 residues. The CDR3 region has the DNA TGTGCCAGCAGCGGACAGGTCATGCCCCAGCATTTT. Translating gives CASSGQVMPQHF.

The chain carries TRBV2 and TRBJ2-1; 8 nucleotides agree with TRBD1. The CDR3 sequence is 13 residues long. V gave up 7 bases and J gave up 4 bases; unmatched junction bases: 3. CDR1 SNHLY and CDR2 FYNNEI come from the germline V gene. In nucleotides, the CDR3 is TGTGCCAGCATGGGACAGGTTTACAATGAGCAGTTCTTC. It encodes CASMGQVYNEQFF.

This clone appeared a single time. This sequence joins TRBV6-5 and TRBJ1-2, with D perhaps matching TRBD1 (5 bases). CDR1 is MNHEY, CDR2 SVGAGI, per germline. The CDR3 sequence is 12 residues long. Trimming took off 7 bases at V and 7 bases at J, with 13 bases between the two ends. As DNA, the CDR3 is TGTGCCAGCATGGGGACGTTTGCTGGCTACACCTTC. Its translation: CASMGTFAGYTF.

The V and J genes are TRBV27 and TRBJ2-7, with 8 bases fitting TRBD2. The CDR3 is made up of 16 amino acids. The V gene's germline CDR1 is MNHEY and CDR2 SMNVEV (reference sequence). The ends lost 3 bases at V and 6 bases at J; junction bases unmatched: 13. CDR3 sequence reads: CASSLAGGRGGSEQYF. CDR3 DNA sequence: TGTGCCAGCAGTTTGGCCGGGGGACGGGGGGGTAGCGAGCAGTACTTC.

The J gene is TRBJ1-2, the V gene TRBV19, with unresolved D. Germline lookup yields CDR1 LNHDA and CDR2 SQIVND (reference sequence). The CDR3 is 15 amino acids. The V and J ends lost 6 bases and 5 bases respectively, with 19 bases between them. CDR3 nucleotide sequence: TGTGCCAGTAGCACCCTCGGTACAGCCCGGTATGGCTACACCTTC. Its protein is CASSTLGTARYGYTF.

V usage is TRBV27 and J usage is TRBJ1-2; TRBD1 aligns across 7 bases. Trimming cost V 0 bases and J 6 bases; bases outside gene matches: 1. Germline lookup yields CDR1 MNHEY and CDR2 SMNVEV (reference sequence). CDR3 length: 13 residues. CDR3 loop: CASSLSRGNGYTF. DNA for the CDR3: TGTGCCAGCAGTTTATCCAGGGGGAATGGCTACACCTTC.

In DNA form, the CDR3 reads TGTGCCAGTGGACCCGGGACAGGGGATAACTATGGCTACACCTTC. This encodes CASGPGTGDNYGYTF. This chain uses TRBV19 with TRBJ1-2, with 10 bases lining up with TRBD1. J lost 1 base, V lost 8 bases, and 7 bases had no gene match. CDR1 and CDR2 from the germline V gene are LNHDA and SQIVND (reference sequence). This CDR3 region has 15 residues.

This rearrangement joins TRBV19 to TRBJ2-7; D is unclear. Germline CDR1 LNHDA, CDR2 SQIVND (reference sequence). The ends were cut back, 0 bases at V and 2 bases at J, with 8 bases in the middle. The CDR3 runs to 14 residues. The CDR3 coding sequence is TGTGCCAGTAGTATAGAGAACCTTGCCTACGAGCAGTACTTC. It codes for CASSIENLAYEQYF.

This chain uses TRBV27 with TRBJ1-6; possibly TRBD1 for D (5 bases). Trimming removed 2 bases from V and 9 bases from J, with 11 bases in between. The CDR3 sequence is 14 residues long. Per the germline V gene, CDR1 is MNHEY and CDR2 is SMNVEV (reference sequence). The DNA for the CDR3 is TGTGCCAGCAGTTTAGTCCGCGGGGGTTCACCCCTCCACTTT. This translates into CASSLVRGGSPLHF.

This sequence joins TRBV14 and TRBJ1-1; unclear D gene. CDR3 length: 13 amino acids. Germline CDR1 reads SGHDN; CDR2 reads FVKESK. The V end lost 1 base, the J end lost 1 base, and 4 bases lay between the germline ends. This chain's CDR3 is CASSQGENTEAFF. CDR3 coding DNA: TGTGCCAGCAGCCAAGGGGAGAACACTGAAGCTTTCTTT.

The gene calls are TRBV19 and TRBJ2-3; a possible D gene is TRBD2 (6 bases). Germline-derived CDR1 and CDR2 are LNHDA and SQIVND (reference sequence). CDR3 size: 17 residues. V lost 5 bases and J lost 1, with 19 bases in between. CDR3 protein: CASSDSGPGGGTDTQYF. The CDR3 nucleotides are TGTGCCAGTAGTGATAGCGGCCCCGGCGGGGGCACAGATACGCAGTATTTT.

This clone appeared a single time. This chain joins TRBV7-2 and TRBJ1-3; TRBD1 might be the D (6 bases). The CDR3 is made up of 14 amino acids. Trimming shortened V by 4 bases and J by 2 bases, and 9 bases separated the two germline ends. Germline CDR1 SGHTA, CDR2 FQGNSA. This chain's CDR3 is CASSSRQAGNTIYF. In nucleotides, the CDR3 is TGTGCCAGCAGCTCTAGACAGGCTGGAAACACCATATATTTT.